This is a list of T cell receptor beta chains from one sample in a study of patients and donors after allogeneic stem cell transplantation. TCRdb fed the RT-PCR reads into MiXCR, producing one record per CDR3 protein. This table holds approximately 430,000 distinct CDR3 sequences, approximately 16% found once. The sample consisted of blood, either unsorted or a sorted T cell fraction (not recorded which). These receptors originate from a human donor who was either an allogeneic HSCT recipient or a stem cell or donor lymphocyte infusion donor (not recorded which). It is not recorded whose cells these are; they may come from a transplant donor. CDR3s include the opening cysteine and the closing phenylalanine or tryptophan. D genes are given only for firm matches.

j_gene: TRBJ1-1; v_gene: TRBV20-1; d_gene: TRBD1; CDR3aa: CSALTGAGTEAFF
j_gene: TRBJ1-2; v_gene: TRBV3-1; d_gene: -; CDR3aa: CASSQSSPDLYGYTF
j_gene: TRBJ2-5; v_gene: TRBV9; d_gene: -; CDR3aa: CASSVDRAQETQYF
j_gene: TRBJ2-3; v_gene: TRBV12-3/TRBV12-4; d_gene: TRBD2; CDR3aa: CASSPWGLAGTDTQYF
j_gene: TRBJ1-1; v_gene: TRBV5-1; d_gene: -; CDR3aa: CASSPTENTEAFF
j_gene: TRBJ2-5; v_gene: TRBV5-1; d_gene: -; CDR3aa: CASSPVGSGQETQYF
j_gene: TRBJ2-7; v_gene: TRBV24-1; d_gene: TRBD1; CDR3aa: CATSGTGGLHEQYF
j_gene: TRBJ2-7; v_gene: TRBV6-2/TRBV6-3; d_gene: -; CDR3aa: CASSRRGAPDLGYF
j_gene: TRBJ1-4; v_gene: TRBV6-2/TRBV6-3; d_gene: -; CDR3aa: CASSQNPGEKLFF
j_gene: TRBJ2-2; v_gene: TRBV19; d_gene: -; CDR3aa: CASRKAGITGELFF
j_gene: TRBJ2-7; v_gene: TRBV29-1; d_gene: -; CDR3aa: CSVEERRLGGRPVPRYF
j_gene: TRBJ1-3; v_gene: TRBV27; d_gene: -; CDR3aa: CASSPGRYSGNTIYF
j_gene: TRBJ1-1; v_gene: TRBV20-1; d_gene: -; CDR3aa: CSAPGGGSGAFF